This T cell receptor beta chain was sequenced in a study of cytomegalovirus exposure and HLA in healthy donors. Donors came from a validation cohort of 95 to 150 subjects, distinct from the first 666-subject cohort. Study-wide results and limits: Most TCR sequences were seen very rarely across donors, but some public TCRs occurred in many.

This clone was counted a few times. Its antigen is as yet unknown. The V gene's germline CDR1 is MNHNY and CDR2 SVGAGI (reference sequence). Unmatched junction bases numbered 7, after V lost 6 bases and J lost 5 bases. This CDR3 comprises 16 residues. Clones were read by immunoSEQ multiplex PCR, and TCRdb kept only the in-frame ones, dropping some. Of 55,000 to 75,000 clones in the sample, approximately 92% were seen once. This chain connects TRBV6-6 to TRBJ2-5; TRBD2 aligns across 15 bases. Input material: PBMCs. The TCR was taken from a man younger than 30 in good health and CMV-seropositive. The CDR3 nucleotides read TGTGCCAGCAGCGTAGGACTAGCGGGAGGGAAGGAGACCCAGTACTTC. It is translated as CASSVGLAGGKETQYF.